Presented here are 12 T cell receptor beta chains from one specimen sequenced in a study of CD8+CD57+ T cells in acquired aplastic anemia (dated by TCRdb to 2016 to 2018). The instrument given in TCRdb is Illumina HiSeq 2000. Genomic DNA was used as template for profiling of TCR beta VDJ combinations and CDR3 sequences. The public reads were reanalyzed by TCRdb: fastp trimming at Q25, MiXCR alignment, in-frame beta chains only. Identical CDR3 proteins give one entry, which carries the most common genes and DNA. The sample data list 250,000 to 350,000 distinct CDR3 sequences, and 56% of these were observed just once. The top ten clonotypes cover roughly 8% of the sample. The source material was sorted CD4+, CD8+, or CD8+CD57+ T cells (not recorded which) from PBMCs. These receptors all stem from a human donor with severe aplastic anemia or a healthy control (not recorded which).

The V and J genes are TRBV7-6 and TRBJ2-1; 8 bases map to TRBD2. V trimming: 5 bases; J trimming: 8 bases; junction bases outside the gene matches: 11. CDR3 size: 15 residues. Germline V gene data show CDR1 as SGHVS and CDR2 as FNYEAQ. The CDR3 nucleotides are TGTGCCAGCAGCAGCCGAGGCAGCGGGGGCTATGAGCAGTTCTTC. Amino acids: CASSSRGSGGYEQFF.

This clonotype has a single count. J is TRBJ2-5 and V is TRBV10-3; perhaps TRBD2 as D (6 bases). The germline V gene encodes CDR1 ENHRY and CDR2 SYGVKD. CDR3 length equals 16 residues. V lost 1 base, J lost 2 bases, and 14 bases lay in between. The CDR3 spells CAISEFRLGGQETQYF. The CDR3 DNA reads TGTGCCATCAGTGAGTTTCGACTGGGGGGTCAAGAGACCCAGTACTTC.

This clonotype has at least ten counts. The gene calls are TRBV28 and TRBJ1-5; D not certain. CDR1 and CDR2 (germline): MDHEN, SYDVKM. This CDR3 is 15 amino acids long. V lost 1 base, J lost 7 bases, and 14 bases lay in between. The CDR3 nucleotides read TGTGCCAGCAGTTTATTCAGTCCGCGGGGACAGCCCCAGCATTTT. Translation: CASSLFSPRGQPQHF.

About this clonotype itself: It is unclear where the CDR3 begins or ends on the DNA, so no DNA is shown, and the CDR3 is as TCRdb lists it. The chain has TRBV9 and TRBJ1-6; TRBD1, the table's D call, was not compared with the DNA. Germline CDR1 and CDR2: SGDLS and YYNGEE. Termini included, the CDR3 measures 14 amino acids. CDR3 region: CASSVGRGAALVHF.

The CDR3 nucleotides are TGTGCCAGCAGCTTAACCAGGGGGGGCATAGCTAACTATGGCTACACCTTC. This encodes CASSLTRGGIANYGYTF. V is TRBV5-4 and J is TRBJ1-2; the match to TRBD1 covers 7 bases. V lost 2 bases and J lost 0; bases outside the gene matches: 10. Germline V gives CDR1 SGHNT, CDR2 YYREEE (reference sequence). CDR3 size: 17 residues.

The chain couples TRBV20-1 to TRBJ2-3; 10 nucleotides line up with TRBD2. V trimming: 5 bases; J trimming: 4 bases; junction bases outside the gene matches: 6. The CDR3 loop spans 14 amino acids. Germline V gives CDR1 DFQATT, CDR2 SNEGSKA (reference sequence). CDR3 DNA sequence: TGCAGTGCTCAAAGCGGGGGGGCATCAGATACGCAGTATTTT. It yields the protein CSAQSGGASDTQYF.

This clonotype came up many times. This chain joins TRBV19 and TRBJ2-7; maybe TRBD1 (6 bases). V lost 5 bases, J lost 2 bases, and 16 bases lay in between. Looked up from germline, CDR1 is LNHDA and CDR2 is SQIVND (reference sequence). The CDR3 has 15 amino acids. CDR3 in amino acids: CASSAGRGVTYEQYF. The CDR3 bases are TGTGCCAGTAGTGCTGGCAGGGGAGTTACCTACGAGCAGTACTTC.

This clonotype was seen many times. The chain recombines TRBV19 with TRBJ1-1, with D possibly TRBD1 on 5 matching bases. CDR3 length equals 14 residues. Trimming pared 7 bases from V and 3 bases from J, leaving 15 bases between. Per germline, CDR1 LNHDA and CDR2 SQIVND (reference sequence). Written as DNA, the CDR3 is TGTGCCAGTACCCATCAGGGCCGGGACACTGAAGCTTTCTTT. As protein: CASTHQGRDTEAFF.

This clonotype appeared many times. CDR3 bases: TGCAGCGTTGAGGGACAGGGGGTCGGAAACACCATATATTTT. Residues: CSVEGQGVGNTIYF. This rearrangement joins TRBV29-1 to TRBJ1-3, with TRBD1 matching 11 bases. CDR1 is SQVTM and CDR2 is ANQGSEA in the germline V gene. The trim removed 3 bases at V and 4 bases at J, leaving 2 bases unmatched. The CDR3 length is 14 residues.

The genes are TRBV19 and TRBJ2-1, with TRBD1 identical over 10 bases. The CDR3 spans 17 residues. CDR1 and CDR2 from the germline V gene are LNHDA and SQIVND (reference sequence). V shed 5 bases and J 5 bases; nucleotides not matched to a gene: 12. The CDR3 bases are TGTGCCAGTAGTCCTCCCCCGACAGGGGGCAGGAACAATGAGCAGTTCTTC. Its protein is CASSPPPTGGRNNEQFF.

This clonotype was picked up a small number of times. The chain combines TRBV24-1 with TRBJ2-3; D possibly corresponds to TRBD1 (6 bases). The length of the CDR3 is 14 residues. Germline loops: CDR1 KGHDR, CDR2 SFDVKD. Trimming shortened V by 2 bases and J by 5 bases, and 10 bases separated the two germline ends. This CDR3 reads CATSDWGRGDTQYF. DNA of the CDR3: TGTGCCACCAGTGATTGGGGGCGAGGAGATACGCAGTATTTT.

The V call is TRBV5-1, the J call TRBJ2-1; D unresolved. The germline V gene has CDR1 SGHRS and CDR2 YFSETQ. Deletions cut 0 bases from V and 8 bases from J, with 18 bases between. The length of the CDR3 is 16 residues. The CDR3 spells CASSLVDRSGFDEQFF. As DNA, the CDR3 is TGCGCCAGCAGCTTGGTTGATAGGTCCGGGTTCGATGAGCAGTTCTTC.